This T cell receptor beta chain was documented in a study of radiation and T cells in renal cell carcinoma. Study information: Nephrectomy followed 15 Gy stereotactic body radiation by 4 weeks. Study conclusions and caveats: No pretreatment tumor biopsies were available for baseline clonotypes.

Here immunoSEQ multiplex PCR was the method, and the copy in TCRdb shows in-frame clones only, minus some. The repertoire holds approximately 140,000 clones, 70% to 90% seen once, with 20% to 25% in the top ten. Time point defined: baseline pretreatment blood. Regarding treatment: 15 Gy SBRT to primary tumor, nephrectomy 4 weeks later. The tumor was a clear cell renal cell carcinoma. Details on this clone: Its cognate antigen is unknown.

Trimming shortened V by 5 bases and J by 5 bases, and 6 bases separated the two germline ends. CDR1 and CDR2 (germline): MNHNS, SASEGT. The CDR3 is 11 residues long. The TCR originated in a woman aged 50 to 60 with renal cell carcinoma. This sample comprised blood, obtained from a patient whose treatment included radiotherapy and nephrectomy. The chain employs TRBV6-1 and TRBJ1-2; D gene uncertain. CDR3 coding DNA: TGTGCCAGCAGTTCCGATTATGGCTACACCTTC. Residues: CASSSDYGYTF.